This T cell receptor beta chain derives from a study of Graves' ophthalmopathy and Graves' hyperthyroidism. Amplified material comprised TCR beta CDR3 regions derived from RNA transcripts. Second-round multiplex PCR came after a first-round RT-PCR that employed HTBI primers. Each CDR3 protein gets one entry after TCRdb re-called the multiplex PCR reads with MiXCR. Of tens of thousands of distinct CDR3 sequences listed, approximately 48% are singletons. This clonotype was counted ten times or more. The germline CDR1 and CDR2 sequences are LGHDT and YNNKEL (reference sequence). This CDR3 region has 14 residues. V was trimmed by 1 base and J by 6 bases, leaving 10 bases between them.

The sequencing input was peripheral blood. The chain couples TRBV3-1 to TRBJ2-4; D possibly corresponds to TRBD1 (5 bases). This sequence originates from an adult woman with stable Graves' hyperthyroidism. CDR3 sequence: CASSQGPQANIQYF. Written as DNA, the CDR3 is TGTGCCAGCAGCCAAGGCCCACAGGCAAACATTCAGTACTTC.